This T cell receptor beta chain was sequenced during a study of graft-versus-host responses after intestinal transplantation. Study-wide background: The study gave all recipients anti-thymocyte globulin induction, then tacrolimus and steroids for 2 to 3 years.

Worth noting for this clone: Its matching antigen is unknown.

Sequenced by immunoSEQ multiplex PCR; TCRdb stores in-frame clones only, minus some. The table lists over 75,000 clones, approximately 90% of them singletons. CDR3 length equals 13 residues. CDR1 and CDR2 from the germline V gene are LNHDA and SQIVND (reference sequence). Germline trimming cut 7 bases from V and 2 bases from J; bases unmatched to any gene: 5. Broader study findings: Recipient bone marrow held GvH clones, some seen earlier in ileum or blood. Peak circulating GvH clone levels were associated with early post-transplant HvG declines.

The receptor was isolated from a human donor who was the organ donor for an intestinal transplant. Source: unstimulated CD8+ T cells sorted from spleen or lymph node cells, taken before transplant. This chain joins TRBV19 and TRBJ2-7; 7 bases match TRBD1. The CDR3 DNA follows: TGTGCCAGTAAGGGGGCATTCACCTACGAGCAGTACTTC. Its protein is CASKGAFTYEQYF.